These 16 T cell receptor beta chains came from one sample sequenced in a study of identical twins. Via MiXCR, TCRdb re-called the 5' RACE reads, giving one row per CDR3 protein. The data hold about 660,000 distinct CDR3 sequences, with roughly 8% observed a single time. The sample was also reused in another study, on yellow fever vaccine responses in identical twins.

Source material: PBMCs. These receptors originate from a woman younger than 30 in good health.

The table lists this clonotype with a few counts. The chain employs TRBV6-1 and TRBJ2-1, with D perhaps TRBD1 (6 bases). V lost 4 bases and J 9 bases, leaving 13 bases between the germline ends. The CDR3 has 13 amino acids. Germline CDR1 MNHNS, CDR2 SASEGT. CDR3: CASSAFQGFEQFF. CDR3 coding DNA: TGTGCCAGCAGTGCCTTTCAGGGGTTTGAGCAGTTCTTC.

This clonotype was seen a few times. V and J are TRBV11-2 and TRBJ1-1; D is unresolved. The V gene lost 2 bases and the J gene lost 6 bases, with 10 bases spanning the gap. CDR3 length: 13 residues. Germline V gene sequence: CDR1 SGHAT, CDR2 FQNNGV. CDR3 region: CASSLLMTAEAFF. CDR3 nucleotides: TGTGCCAGCAGCTTACTTATGACCGCTGAAGCTTTCTTT.

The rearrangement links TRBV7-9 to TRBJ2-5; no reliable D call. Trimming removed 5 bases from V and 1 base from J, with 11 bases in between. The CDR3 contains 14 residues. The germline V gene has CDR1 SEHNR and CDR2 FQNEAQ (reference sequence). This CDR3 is CASSISWAQETQYF. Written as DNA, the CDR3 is TGTGCCAGCAGCATATCATGGGCCCAAGAGACCCAGTACTTC.

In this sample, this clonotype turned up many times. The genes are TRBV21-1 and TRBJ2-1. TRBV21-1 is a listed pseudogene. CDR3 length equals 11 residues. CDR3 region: CASTEDNEQFF. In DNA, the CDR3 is TGTGCCAGCACCGAAGATAATGAGCAGTTCTTC.

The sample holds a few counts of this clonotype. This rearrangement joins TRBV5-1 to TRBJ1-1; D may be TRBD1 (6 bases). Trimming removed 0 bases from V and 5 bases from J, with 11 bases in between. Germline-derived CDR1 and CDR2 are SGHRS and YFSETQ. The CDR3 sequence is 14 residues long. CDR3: CASSLVDRRTEAFF. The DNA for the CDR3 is TGCGCCAGCAGCTTGGTAGACAGGAGGACTGAAGCTTTCTTT. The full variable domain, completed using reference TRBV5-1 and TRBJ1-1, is KAGVTQTPRYLIKTRGQQVTLSCSPISGHRSVSWYQQTPGQGLQFLFEYFSETQRNKGNFPGRFSGRQFSNSRSEMNVSTLELGDSALYLCASSLVDRRTEAFFGQGTRLTVV.

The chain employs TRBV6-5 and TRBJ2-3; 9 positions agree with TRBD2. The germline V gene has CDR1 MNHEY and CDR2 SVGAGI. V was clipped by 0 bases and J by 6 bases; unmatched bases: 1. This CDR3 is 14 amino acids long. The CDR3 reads CASSYSGLADTQYF. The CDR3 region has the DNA TGTGCCAGCAGTTACTCCGGACTAGCGGATACGCAGTATTTT.

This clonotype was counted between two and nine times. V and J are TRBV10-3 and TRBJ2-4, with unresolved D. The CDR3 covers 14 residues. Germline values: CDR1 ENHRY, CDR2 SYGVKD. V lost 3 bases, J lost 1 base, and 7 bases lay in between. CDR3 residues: CAISDLGAKNIQYF. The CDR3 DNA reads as TGTGCCATCAGTGATTTAGGGGCCAAAAACATTCAGTACTTC.

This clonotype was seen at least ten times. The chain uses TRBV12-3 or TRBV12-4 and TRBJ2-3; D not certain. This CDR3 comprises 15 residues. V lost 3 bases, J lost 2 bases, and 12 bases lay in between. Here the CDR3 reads CASSLGSFITDTQYF. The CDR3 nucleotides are TGTGCCAGCAGTTTGGGGTCATTTATCACAGATACGCAGTATTTT.

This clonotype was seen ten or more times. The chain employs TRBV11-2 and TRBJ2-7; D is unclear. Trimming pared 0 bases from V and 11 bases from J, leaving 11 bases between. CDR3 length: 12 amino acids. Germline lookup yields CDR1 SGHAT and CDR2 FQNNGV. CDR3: CASSLDANLEYF. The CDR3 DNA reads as TGTGCCAGCAGCTTAGATGCGAATCTGGAGTACTTC.

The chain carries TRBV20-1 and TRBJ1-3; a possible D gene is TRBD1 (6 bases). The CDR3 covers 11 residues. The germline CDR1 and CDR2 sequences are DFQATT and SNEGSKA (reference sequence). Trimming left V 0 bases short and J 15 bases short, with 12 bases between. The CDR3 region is CSARDYPGEYF. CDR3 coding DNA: TGCAGTGCTAGAGATTATCCAGGGGAATATTTT.

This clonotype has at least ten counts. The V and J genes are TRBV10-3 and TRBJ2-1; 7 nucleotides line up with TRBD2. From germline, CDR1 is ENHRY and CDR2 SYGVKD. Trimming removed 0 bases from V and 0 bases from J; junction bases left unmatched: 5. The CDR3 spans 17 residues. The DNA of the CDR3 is TGTGCCATCAGTGAGTCTCAAGCGGGAAGCTCCTACAATGAGCAGTTCTTC. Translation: CAISESQAGSSYNEQFF.

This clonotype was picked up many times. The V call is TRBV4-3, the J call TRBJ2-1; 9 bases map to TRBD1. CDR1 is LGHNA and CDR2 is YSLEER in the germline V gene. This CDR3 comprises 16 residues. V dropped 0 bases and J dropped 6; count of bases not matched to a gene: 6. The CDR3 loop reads CASSQDRGTGSNEQFF. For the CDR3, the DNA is TGCGCCAGCAGCCAAGATCGGGGGACAGGGAGCAATGAGCAGTTCTTC.

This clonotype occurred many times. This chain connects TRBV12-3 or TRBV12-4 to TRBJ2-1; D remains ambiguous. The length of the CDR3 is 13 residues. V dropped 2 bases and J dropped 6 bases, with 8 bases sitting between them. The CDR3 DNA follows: TGTGCCAGCAGTTTAAAAAGTCGCAATGAGCAGTTCTTC. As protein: CASSLKSRNEQFF.

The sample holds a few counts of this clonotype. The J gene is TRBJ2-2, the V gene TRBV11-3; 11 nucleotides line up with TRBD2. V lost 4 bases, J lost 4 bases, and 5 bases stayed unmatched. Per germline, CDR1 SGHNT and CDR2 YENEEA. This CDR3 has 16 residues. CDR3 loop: CASSSAGLAATGELFF. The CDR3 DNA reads TGTGCCAGCAGCTCTGCGGGACTAGCGGCCACCGGGGAGCTGTTTTTT.

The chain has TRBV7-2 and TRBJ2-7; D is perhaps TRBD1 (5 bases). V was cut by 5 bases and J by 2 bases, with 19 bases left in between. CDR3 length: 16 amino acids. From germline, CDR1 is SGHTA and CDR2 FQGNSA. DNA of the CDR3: TGTGCCAGCAGCAAGATCGACAGTAGGCCGCCCTACGAGCAGTACTTC. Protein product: CASSKIDSRPPYEQYF.

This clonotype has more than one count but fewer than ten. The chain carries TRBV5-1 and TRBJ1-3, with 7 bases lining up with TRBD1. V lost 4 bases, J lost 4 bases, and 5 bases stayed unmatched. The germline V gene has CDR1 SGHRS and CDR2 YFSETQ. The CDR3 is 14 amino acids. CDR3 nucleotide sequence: TGCGCCAGCAGCCCGACAGGGTACGGAAACACCATATATTTT. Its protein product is CASSPTGYGNTIYF.